This T cell receptor beta chain was recovered during a study of CD8+CD57+ T cells in acquired aplastic anemia. TCR beta VDJ combinations and CDR3 sequences were profiled from genomic DNA. From the reads, TCRdb called clonotypes with MiXCR, one entry per CDR3 protein. This table holds around 250,000 distinct CDR3 sequences, 45% to 65% found once. This clonotype has only one observation. The germline V gene encodes CDR1 SGHTA and CDR2 FQGTGA. The CDR3 extends over 12 amino acids. Trimming pared 5 bases from V and 6 bases from J, leaving 8 bases between. This clonotype originated in a human donor with severe aplastic anemia or a healthy control (not recorded which). The chain couples TRBV7-3 to TRBJ1-5; D gene unclear. Sample: sorted CD4+, CD8+, or CD8+CD57+ T cells (not recorded which) from PBMCs. The CDR3 reads CASSPRSQPQHF. CDR3 bases: TGTGCCAGCAGCCCGAGATCTCAGCCCCAGCATTTT.